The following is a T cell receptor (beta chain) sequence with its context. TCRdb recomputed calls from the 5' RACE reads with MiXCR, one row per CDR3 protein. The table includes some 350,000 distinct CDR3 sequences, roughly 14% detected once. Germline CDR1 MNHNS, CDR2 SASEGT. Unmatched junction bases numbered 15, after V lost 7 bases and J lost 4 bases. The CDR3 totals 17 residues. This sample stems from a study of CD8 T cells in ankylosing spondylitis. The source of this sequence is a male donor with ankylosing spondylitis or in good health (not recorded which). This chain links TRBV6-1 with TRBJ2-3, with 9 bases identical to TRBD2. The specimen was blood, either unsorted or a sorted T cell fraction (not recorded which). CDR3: CASTDLFRAGGADTQYF. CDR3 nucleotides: TGTGCCAGCACCGACCTCTTTCGGGCGGGAGGGGCAGATACGCAGTATTTT.